These 26 T cell receptor beta chains originate from one sample sequenced in a study of control samples from healthy donors and cancer patients. TCRdb keeps only in-frame clones here, not all; method: immunoSEQ multiplex PCR. The repertoire holds 75,000 to 90,000 clones, with 75% to 90% as singletons. The source material was blood. The receptors stem from a man over 45 in good health.

The genes are TRBV7-9 and TRBJ1-4; TRBD1 might be the D (5 bases). V shed 2 bases and J shed 5 bases, with 12 bases lying between them. Germline CDR1 and CDR2: SEHNR and FQNEAQ (reference sequence). The CDR3 consists of 15 residues. The CDR3 DNA reads TGTGCCAGCAGCTTACGGCGGCAGGGAAATGAAAAACTGTTTTTT. The encoded protein is CASSLRRQGNEKLFF.

The CDR3 nucleotides are TGTGCCAGCAGCCATAGGACGGGGGAGCAGTACTTC. Its protein is CASSHRTGEQYF. The chain couples TRBV3-1 (or the pseudogene TRBV3-2) to TRBJ2-7; tentatively, D is TRBD2 (5 bases). This CDR3 comprises 12 residues. Germline V gives CDR1 LGHDT, CDR2 YNNKEL (reference sequence). Deletions cut 3 bases from V and 7 bases from J, with 10 bases between.

The chain joins TRBV2 to TRBJ1-5; D unresolved. V was shortened by 2 bases and J by 11 bases, with 13 bases between the two germline ends. Germline loops: CDR1 SNHLY, CDR2 FYNNEI. There are 13 residues in the CDR3. CDR3 coding DNA: TGTGCCAGCAGTGAATTACCCGGTGAGGCCCAGCATTTT. Translated, it gives CASSELPGEAQHF.

The count of this clone is one. The chain couples TRBV5-1 to TRBJ2-7, with D perhaps TRBD1 (6 bases). Germline V gene sequence: CDR1 SGHRS, CDR2 YFSETQ. V was shortened by 1 base and J by 0 bases, with 8 bases between the two germline ends. This CDR3 region has 14 residues. This chain's CDR3 is CASSLQGFSYEQYF. As DNA, the CDR3 is TGCGCCAGCAGCTTGCAGGGGTTCTCCTACGAGCAGTACTTC. Looking up the rest from reference TRBV5-1 and TRBJ2-7 gives the full variable domain: KAGVTQTPRYLIKTRGQQVTLSCSPISGHRSVSWYQQTPGQGLQFLFEYFSETQRNKGNFPGRFSGRQFSNSRSEMNVSTLELGDSALYLCASSLQGFSYEQYFGPGTRLTVT.

The chain is built from TRBV3-1 (or the pseudogene TRBV3-2) and TRBJ1-5, with 7 bases matching TRBD1. Germline CDR1 and CDR2: LGHDT and YNNKEL (reference sequence). V was pared by 2 bases and J by 6 bases, with 7 bases of the junction left unmatched. CDR3 length: 15 residues. The CDR3 region is CASSQSDRVTQPQHF. The CDR3 nucleotides are TGTGCCAGCAGCCAATCCGACAGGGTAACTCAGCCCCAGCATTTT.

The rearrangement uses TRBV5-5 and TRBJ1-1; the D is unclear. Trimming removed 0 bases from V and 9 bases from J, with 18 bases in between. Per germline, CDR1 SGHKS and CDR2 YYEKEE (reference sequence). This CDR3 comprises 15 residues. The CDR3 is CASSLDPTRTLKAFF. The CDR3 DNA reads as TGTGCCAGCAGCTTGGATCCCACCAGAACCCTGAAAGCTTTCTTT.

Here the CDR3 reads CASGPGLRSSYNEQFF. In nucleotides, the CDR3 is TGTGCTAGTGGTCCGGGGCTCCGAAGCTCCTACAATGAGCAGTTCTTC. The rearrangement joins TRBV12-5 to TRBJ2-1; D tentatively fits TRBD1 or TRBD2 (5 bases each). Trimming stripped 5 bases from V and 0 bases from J, with 14 bases between. Looked up from germline, CDR1 is LGHNT and CDR2 is FRNRAP. CDR3 size: 16 residues. The complete variable domain, with remaining parts taken from reference TRBV12-5 and TRBJ2-1, reads DARVTQTPRHKVTEMGQEVTMRCQPILGHNTVFWYRQTMMQGLELLAYFRNRAPLDDSGMPKDRFSAEMPDATLATLKIQPSEPRDSAVYFCASGPGLRSSYNEQFFGPGTRLTVL.

This clone was seen only a few times. This chain joins TRBV7-9 and TRBJ2-7; D gene uncertain. Deletions cut 9 bases from V and 3 bases from J, with 9 bases between. This CDR3 comprises 11 residues. The V gene's germline CDR1 is SEHNR and CDR2 FQNEAQ (reference sequence). CDR3 coding DNA: TGTGCCAGTCAGGCCGACTACGAGCAGTACTTC. It encodes CASQADYEQYF.

V and J are TRBV6-6 and TRBJ1-3; D remains unclear. This CDR3 spans 16 amino acids. CDR1 is MNHNY, CDR2 SVGAGI, per germline (reference sequence). V lost 0 bases, J lost 0 bases, and 9 bases lay in between. CDR3 nucleotides: TGTGCCAGCAGTTACTCGCCCAACTACTCTGGAAACACCATATATTTT. Protein product: CASSYSPNYSGNTIYF.

This chain uses TRBV7-9 with TRBJ1-1; D is undetermined. Trimming took off 4 bases at V and 4 bases at J, with 13 bases between the two ends. The CDR3 runs 14 residues. Germline assignment: CDR1 SEHNR and CDR2 FQNEAQ (reference sequence). The CDR3 region is CASSSWVGSTEAFF. In DNA form, the CDR3 reads TGTGCCAGCAGCTCATGGGTTGGTTCCACTGAAGCTTTCTTT.

The chain couples TRBV3-1 (or the pseudogene TRBV3-2) to TRBJ1-2; 9 nucleotides line up with TRBD1. The germline gives CDR1 LGHDT, CDR2 YNNKEL (reference sequence). CDR3 length: 14 residues. The trim removed 8 bases at V and 4 bases at J, leaving 8 bases unmatched. The CDR3 loop reads CASWGGDRVYGYTF. The CDR3, as DNA: TGTGCCAGCTGGGGCGGGGACAGGGTCTATGGCTACACCTTC.

Remarks on this clone: The identical CDR3 is also encoded by other nucleotide sequences in the sample. The genes are TRBV7-9 and TRBJ2-3, with D possibly TRBD1 on 5 matching bases. Germline lookup yields CDR1 SEHNR and CDR2 FQNEAQ (reference sequence). The CDR3 totals 13 residues. V lost 5 bases, J lost 4 bases, and 10 bases lay in between. The chain's CDR3 is CASSLAGSDTQYF. CDR3 bases: TGTGCCAGCAGCCTCGCAGGGTCAGATACGCAGTATTTT. The variable domain in full, completed from reference TRBV7-9 and TRBJ2-3, reads DTGVSQNPRHKITKRGQNVTFRCDPISEHNRLYWYRQTLGQGPEFLTYFQNEAQLEKSRLLSDRFSAERPKGSFSTLEIQRTEQGDSAMYLCASSLAGSDTQYFGPGTRLTVL.

The rearrangement uses TRBV6-6 and TRBJ1-2; no reliable D call. From germline, CDR1 is MNHNY and CDR2 SVGAGI (reference sequence). This CDR3 has 14 amino acids. Trimming cost V 0 bases and J 3 bases, with 8 bases left between them. In nucleotides, the CDR3 is TGTGCCAGCAGTTACTCGAACGGCTACTATGGCTACACCTTC. This encodes CASSYSNGYYGYTF.

This clone is a singleton in its sample. Lacking the conserved final phenylalanine or tryptophan, this CDR3 likely reflects a read error. This chain joins TRBV12-3 or TRBV12-4 and TRBJ1-1; weak D call: TRBD1 (5 bases). CDR3 length equals 13 residues. V was clipped by 5 bases and J by 1 base, with 8 bases between them. CDR3: CASSVGGNTEAFL. CDR3 sequence (DNA): TGTGCCAGCAGTGTCGGGGGGAACACTGAAGCTTTCCTT.

The J gene is TRBJ2-7, the V gene TRBV19; the D call may be TRBD1 or TRBD2 (5 bases each). The germline V gene encodes CDR1 LNHDA and CDR2 SQIVND (reference sequence). V dropped 2 bases and J dropped 2 bases, with 13 bases sitting between them. This CDR3 has 15 amino acids. CDR3: CASSILGTVTYEQYF. DNA of the CDR3: TGTGCCAGTAGTATATTGGGGACGGTGACCTACGAGCAGTACTTC.

The chain recombines TRBV11-2 with TRBJ1-1; 9 bases are shared with TRBD1. The junction had 7 bases not matched to a gene; V was cut back by 4 bases and J by 7 bases. Germline assignment: CDR1 SGHAT and CDR2 FQNNGV. The CDR3 loop spans 14 amino acids. CDR3 nucleotides: TGTGCCAGCAGCTCTTGGACAGGGGCGGGTGAAGCTTTCTTT. Amino acids: CASSSWTGAGEAFF.

J is TRBJ2-3 and V is TRBV5-3, with 7 bases lining up with TRBD1. TRBV5-3 is marked as an open reading frame, function uncertain. The CDR3 spans 18 residues. V shed 4 bases and J 5 bases; nucleotides not matched to a gene: 19. The CDR3 is CARSPVGDRGLEEDTQYF. CDR3 DNA: TGTGCCAGAAGCCCCGTCGGGGACAGAGGGCTAGAAGAAGATACGCAGTATTTT.

The chain joins TRBV6-1 to TRBJ2-4; TRBD1 aligns across 10 bases. From germline, CDR1 is MNHNS and CDR2 SASEGT. The CDR3 extends over 16 amino acids. V shed 2 bases and J 4 bases; nucleotides not matched to a gene: 5. This chain's CDR3 is CASSELPGQGKNIQYF. CDR3 coding DNA: TGTGCCAGCAGTGAACTCCCGGGACAGGGGAAAAACATTCAGTACTTC.

The rearrangement joins TRBV24-1 to TRBJ2-2; 11 bases fit TRBD1. This CDR3 is built from 16 residues. J lost 6 bases, V lost 3 bases, and 5 bases had no gene match. Germline V gene sequence: CDR1 KGHDR, CDR2 SFDVKD. For the CDR3, the DNA is TGTGCCACCAGTGATCCGGGACAGGGGGTCGCCGGGGAGCTGTTTTTT. Translated, it gives CATSDPGQGVAGELFF.

This sequence joins TRBV5-1 and TRBJ1-2; D is possibly TRBD1 (5 bases). The germline CDR1 and CDR2 sequences are SGHRS and YFSETQ. With 2 bases removed from V and 2 bases from J, the gap between germline ends came to 10 bases. The length of the CDR3 is 14 residues. The CDR3: CASSFAGGNYGYTF. The CDR3 coding sequence is TGCGCCAGCAGCTTCGCGGGGGGGAACTATGGCTACACCTTC.

The V gene is TRBV21-1, the J gene TRBJ2-2; no DNA check was done on the table's D call, TRBD1. TRBV21-1 is given as a pseudogene. The CDR3 has 16 residues. The CDR3: CASSQGQLVDTGELFF. The DNA for the CDR3 is TGTGCCAGCAGCCAGGGACAGTTGGTAGACACCGGGGAGCTGTTTTTT.

This sequence joins TRBV11-2 and TRBJ1-6, with D tentatively TRBD1 (5 bases). CDR3 length equals 13 residues. Germline lookup yields CDR1 SGHAT and CDR2 FQNNGV. Trimming took off 1 base at V and 8 bases at J, with 6 bases between the two ends. The CDR3 DNA follows: TGTGCCAGCAGCTTAGTAGGGGATTCACCCCTCCACTTT. Amino acid sequence: CASSLVGDSPLHF.

In this sample, this clone turned up once. This chain joins TRBV6-6 and TRBJ2-5; no definite D call. Trimming took off 0 bases at V and 4 bases at J, with 12 bases between the two ends. CDR1 and CDR2 from the germline V gene are MNHNY and SVGAGI (reference sequence). The CDR3 sequence is 15 residues long. CDR3 protein: CASSYSTLPGETQYF. CDR3 nucleotide sequence: TGTGCCAGCAGTTACTCGACTCTTCCTGGAGAGACCCAGTACTTC.

This clone was seen more than once but under ten times. The chain has TRBV11-2 and TRBJ2-5, with D uncertain. Germline assignment: CDR1 SGHAT and CDR2 FQNNGV. The V end was cut by 1 base, the J end by 5 bases, with 5 bases between. The CDR3 totals 12 residues. This CDR3 reads CASSLVLETQYF. The CDR3, as DNA: TGTGCCAGCAGCTTAGTTTTGGAGACCCAGTACTTC.

The rearrangement joins TRBV12-3 or TRBV12-4 to TRBJ2-3; D is unresolved. CDR3 size: 13 residues. V lost 2 bases to trimming and J lost 1 base, with 4 bases between them. In DNA form, the CDR3 reads TGTGCCAGCAGTTTAAGGGGCACAGATACGCAGTATTTT. This codes for CASSLRGTDTQYF.

The chain couples TRBV5-4 to TRBJ2-5, with 9 bases matching TRBD2. CDR3 size: 14 residues. Per the germline V gene, CDR1 is SGHNT and CDR2 is YYREEE (reference sequence). V shed 4 bases and J 5 bases; nucleotides not matched to a gene: 6. For the CDR3, the DNA is TGTGCCAGCAGCATGAGCGGGGGGTCTGAGACCCAGTACTTC. Translation: CASSMSGGSETQYF. Full variable domain (remainder filled in from reference TRBV5-4 and TRBJ2-5): ETGVTQSPTHLIKTRGQQVTLRCSSQSGHNTVSWYQQALGQGPQFIFQYYREEENGRGNFPPRFSGLQFPNYSSELNVNALELDDSALYLCASSMSGGSETQYFGPGTRLLVL.